The present entry profiles one TCR beta chain with its context. The antigen remains unidentified. This specimen comes from a study of vaccination and CD4 T cells after COVID-19. The sample's treatment: roughly nine-day PBMC culture with coronavirus spike peptide pools or control peptides (ViraFEST assay). Under the ViraFEST approach, antigen-specific T cells were expanded with peptide pools and TCRs subsequently sequenced. An Oncomine TCR Beta short-read assay was used to sequence the DNA from cultured CD4+ T cells. TCRdb passed the PCR reads through MiXCR, listing each CDR3 protein once. Of nearly 7,000 distinct CDR3 sequences in the sample, around two thirds were seen once. Unmatched junction bases numbered 1, after V lost 6 bases and J lost 5 bases. The CDR3 totals 13 residues. The germline CDR1 and CDR2 sequences are LNHDA and SQIVND (reference sequence).

The chain recombines TRBV19 with TRBJ2-1, with TRBD1 matching over 10 bases. The sample consisted of CD4+ T cells from blood, cultured in vitro. The source is a human donor who had recovered from COVID-19. CDR3 sequence reads: CASRGTGDNEQFF. The CDR3 DNA is TGTGCCAGTAGAGGGACAGGGGACAATGAGCAGTTCTTC.